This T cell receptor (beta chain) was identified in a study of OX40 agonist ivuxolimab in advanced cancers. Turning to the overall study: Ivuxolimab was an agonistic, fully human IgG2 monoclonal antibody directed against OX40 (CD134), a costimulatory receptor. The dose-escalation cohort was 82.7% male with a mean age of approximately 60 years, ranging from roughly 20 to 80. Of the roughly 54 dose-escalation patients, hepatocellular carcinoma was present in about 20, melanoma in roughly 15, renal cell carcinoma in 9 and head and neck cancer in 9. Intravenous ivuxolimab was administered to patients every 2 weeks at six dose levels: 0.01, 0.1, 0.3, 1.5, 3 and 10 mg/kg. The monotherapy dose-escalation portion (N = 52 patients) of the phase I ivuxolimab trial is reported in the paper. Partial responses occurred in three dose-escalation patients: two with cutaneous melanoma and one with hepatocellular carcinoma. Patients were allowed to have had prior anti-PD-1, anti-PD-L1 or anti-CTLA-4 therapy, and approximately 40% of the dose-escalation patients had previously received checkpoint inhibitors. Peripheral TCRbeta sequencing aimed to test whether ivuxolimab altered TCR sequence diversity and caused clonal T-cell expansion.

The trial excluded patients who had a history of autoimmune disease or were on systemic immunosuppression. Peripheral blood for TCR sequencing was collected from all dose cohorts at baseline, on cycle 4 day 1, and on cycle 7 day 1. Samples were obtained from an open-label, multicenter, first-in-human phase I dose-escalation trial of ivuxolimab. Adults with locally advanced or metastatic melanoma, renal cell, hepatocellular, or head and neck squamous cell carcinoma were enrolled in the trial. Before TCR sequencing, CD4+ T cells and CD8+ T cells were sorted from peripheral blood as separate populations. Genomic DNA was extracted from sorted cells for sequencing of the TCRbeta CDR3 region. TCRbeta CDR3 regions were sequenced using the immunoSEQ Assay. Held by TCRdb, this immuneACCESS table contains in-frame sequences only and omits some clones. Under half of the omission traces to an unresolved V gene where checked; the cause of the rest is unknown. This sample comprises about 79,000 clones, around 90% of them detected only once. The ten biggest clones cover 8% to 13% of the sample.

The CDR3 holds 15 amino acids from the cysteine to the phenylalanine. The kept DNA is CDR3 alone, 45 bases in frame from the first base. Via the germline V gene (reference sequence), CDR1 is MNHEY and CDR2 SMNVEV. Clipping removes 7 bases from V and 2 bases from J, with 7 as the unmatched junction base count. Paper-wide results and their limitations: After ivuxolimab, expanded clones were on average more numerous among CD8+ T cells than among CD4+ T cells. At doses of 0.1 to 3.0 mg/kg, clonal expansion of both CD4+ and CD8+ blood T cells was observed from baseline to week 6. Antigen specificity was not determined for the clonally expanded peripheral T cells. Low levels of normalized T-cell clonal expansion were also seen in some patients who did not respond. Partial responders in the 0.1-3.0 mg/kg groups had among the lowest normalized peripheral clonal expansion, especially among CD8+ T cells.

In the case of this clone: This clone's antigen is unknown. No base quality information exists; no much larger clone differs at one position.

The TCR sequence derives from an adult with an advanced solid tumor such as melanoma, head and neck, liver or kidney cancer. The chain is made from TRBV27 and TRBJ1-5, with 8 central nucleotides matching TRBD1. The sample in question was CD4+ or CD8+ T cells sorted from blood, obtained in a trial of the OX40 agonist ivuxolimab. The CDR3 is CASNPTGGGNQPQHF. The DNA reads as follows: TGTGCCAGCAATCCTACAGGGGGAGGCAATCAGCCCCAGCATTTT.